Shown below are 20 T cell receptor beta chains from a single sample sequenced in a study of identical twins. In TCRdb, the 5' RACE reads were re-called with MiXCR into one record per CDR3 protein. The sample consists of hundreds of thousands of distinct CDR3 sequences, about 14% of them appearing once. The sequencing input was memory (CD45RO+) T cells sorted from blood. The origin of the receptors is a young woman in good health.

This clonotype was counted a few times. The chain links TRBV2 to TRBJ1-4, with D perhaps TRBD1 (5 bases). In germline, CDR1 is SNHLY, CDR2 FYNNEI. This CDR3 contains 12 residues. Trimming shortened V by 8 bases and J by 8 bases, and 12 bases separated the two germline ends. CDR3 sequence reads: CASAGRGEKLFF. DNA of the CDR3: TGTGCCAGCGCGGGAAGGGGCGAAAAACTGTTTTTT.

In its sample, this clonotype was seen many times. CDR3 region: CASSSRVPGKFF. The CDR3, as DNA: TGTGCCAGCAGCTCCAGGGTCCCGGGAAAGTTCTTC. J is TRBJ2-1 and V is TRBV7-9, with D possibly being TRBD1 or TRBD2 (5 bases each). CDR1 is SEHNR and CDR2 is FQNEAQ in the germline V gene (reference sequence). CDR3 length: 12 residues. Trimming shortened V by 4 bases and J by 14 bases, and 15 bases separated the two germline ends.

This clonotype turned up a few times. J is TRBJ2-2 and V is TRBV20-1; possibly TRBD1 for D (5 bases). The germline V and J ends were trimmed by 3 bases and 2 bases, with 13 bases remaining between them. Germline CDR1 and CDR2: DFQATT and SNEGSKA (reference sequence). The CDR3 is 15 amino acids. The CDR3 here is CSARPPRTNTGELFF. CDR3 nucleotide sequence: TGCAGTGCTAGGCCCCCCCGGACAAACACCGGGGAGCTGTTTTTT.

The chain couples TRBV20-1 to TRBJ2-5; a possible D gene is TRBD2 (6 bases). CDR1 and CDR2 from the germline V gene are DFQATT and SNEGSKA (reference sequence). V shed 0 bases and J shed 5 bases, with 16 bases lying between them. The CDR3 has 15 amino acids. CDR3 sequence reads: CSARDPGLSLETQYF. DNA for the CDR3: TGCAGTGCTAGAGATCCGGGACTCTCCTTGGAGACCCAGTACTTC.

This clonotype occurred a few times. This chain uses TRBV4-1 with TRBJ1-1; D unclear. This CDR3 is 15 amino acids long. CDR1 and CDR2 (germline): MGHRA, YSYEKL. V was pared by 6 bases and J by 1 base, with 15 bases between. The CDR3 is CASRTMDGRNTEAFF. The DNA of the CDR3 is TGCGCCAGCAGAACGATGGACGGGAGGAACACTGAAGCTTTCTTT.

Only a few counts were recorded for this clonotype. The J gene is TRBJ1-2, the V gene TRBV3-1, with a possible D match to TRBD1 (6 bases). The V gene's germline CDR1 is LGHDT and CDR2 YNNKEL (reference sequence). The ends were cut back, 2 bases at V and 8 bases at J, with 18 bases in the middle. The CDR3 spans 15 residues. Written as DNA, the CDR3 is TGTGCCAGCAGCCAACGGGGGGCAGGGTTGGGCGGCTACACCTTC. Translating it yields CASSQRGAGLGGYTF.

The chain is built from TRBV20-1 and TRBJ1-1, with 7 nucleotides matching TRBD1. This CDR3 is 14 amino acids long. Germline V lookup: CDR1 DFQATT, CDR2 SNEGSKA (reference sequence). After removal of 0 bases from V and 3 bases from J, the junction contained 4 bases not matched to a gene. The CDR3 spells CSARDPGGDTEAFF. DNA for the CDR3: TGCAGTGCTAGAGATCCAGGGGGTGACACTGAAGCTTTCTTT.

V usage is TRBV7-8 and J usage is TRBJ1-2, with D possibly TRBD1 on 5 matching bases. CDR1 and CDR2 from the germline V gene are SGHVS and FQNEAQ. The V gene lost 0 bases and the J gene lost 5 bases, with 13 bases spanning the gap. This CDR3 has 15 residues. Here the CDR3 reads CASSLASGSFYGYTF. In DNA, the CDR3 is TGTGCCAGCAGCTTAGCTTCAGGGTCGTTTTATGGCTACACCTTC.

This clonotype was recorded a few times. The genes are TRBV10-1 and TRBJ1-1; D uncertain. Trimming removed 0 bases at V and 5 bases at J, with 7 bases between. Per germline, CDR1 WNHNN and CDR2 SYGVQD (reference sequence). CDR3 length equals 13 residues. CDR3 DNA sequence: TGCGCCAGCAGTGAGTCGATCAGGACTGAAGCTTTCTTT. Residues: CASSESIRTEAFF.

This clonotype was found many times. J is TRBJ2-1 and V is TRBV27, with D perhaps TRBD2 (5 bases). Germline values: CDR1 MNHEY, CDR2 SMNVEV (reference sequence). The CDR3 is 15 residues long. V lost 5 bases and J lost 9, with 20 bases in between. This CDR3 reads CASSATNLGSGEQFF. The CDR3 DNA reads TGTGCCAGCAGTGCGACTAATTTGGGGTCTGGTGAGCAGTTCTTC.

This clonotype was counted at least ten times. The gene calls are TRBV7-9 and TRBJ1-1; D is perhaps TRBD1 (5 bases). V was shortened by 11 bases and J by 0 bases, with 10 bases between the two germline ends. Germline V gene lookup returns CDR1 SEHNR and CDR2 FQNEAQ (reference sequence). The CDR3 sequence is 12 residues long. The CDR3 region is CAVGGMNTEAFF. The DNA of the CDR3 is TGTGCCGTGGGGGGAATGAACACTGAAGCTTTCTTT.

There are a few counts of this clonotype. The genes are TRBV20-1 and TRBJ1-1; no clear D. Trimming removed 0 bases from V and 2 bases from J, with 10 bases in between. Germline lookup yields CDR1 DFQATT and CDR2 SNEGSKA (reference sequence). The CDR3 covers 14 residues. The CDR3, as DNA: TGCAGTGCTAGAGATGGACGACTAAACACTGAAGCTTTCTTT. It translates to CSARDGRLNTEAFF.

This clonotype was observed once. The rearrangement uses TRBV10-1 and TRBJ1-1; no clear D gene. Trimming took 0 bases from V and 11 from J, leaving 10 bases between them. Germline CDR1 reads WNHNN; CDR2 reads SYGVQD (reference sequence). The CDR3 extends over 12 amino acids. The CDR3 loop is CASSESPGLAFF. Here the CDR3 DNA reads TGCGCCAGCAGTGAGTCTCCAGGATTGGCTTTCTTT.

CDR3: CASTLHPPGLAGVEQFF. The CDR3 DNA reads TGTGCCAGCACCCTACACCCGCCGGGACTAGCGGGGGTTGAGCAGTTCTTC. The chain uses TRBV3-1 and TRBJ2-1; 14 bases map to TRBD2. The CDR3 covers 17 residues. Germline assignment: CDR1 LGHDT and CDR2 YNNKEL (reference sequence). The V segment lost 7 bases and the J segment 9 bases; nucleotides outside the gene matches: 14.

There are many counts of this clonotype. The genes are TRBV10-2 and TRBJ1-1, with TRBD1 matching over 7 bases. Germline V gene lookup returns CDR1 WSHSY and CDR2 SAAADI. There are 16 residues in the CDR3. Losses at the gene ends were 7 bases for V and 4 bases for J; bases not matched to a gene: 15. For the CDR3, the DNA is TGCGCCAGCATACCGACAGGGCTTGTCAAGGGCACTGAAGCTTTCTTT. This codes for CASIPTGLVKGTEAFF.

The table lists this clonotype with a few counts. The V gene is TRBV15, the J gene TRBJ2-7; D unclear. This CDR3 spans 13 amino acids. Germline V gene lookup returns CDR1 LNHNV and CDR2 YYDKDF (reference sequence). Trimming cost V 0 bases and J 2 bases, with 5 bases left between them. Here the CDR3 DNA reads TGTGCCACCAGCAGAGATCATCCCTACGAGCAGTACTTC. Protein: CATSRDHPYEQYF.

This clonotype was detected only a few times. This chain connects TRBV20-1 to TRBJ2-1, with 9 bases matching TRBD1. The J segment lost 8 bases and the V segment lost 2 bases, leaving 7 bases of the junction unmatched. CDR1 and CDR2 from the germline V gene are DFQATT and SNEGSKA (reference sequence). The CDR3 runs 14 residues. CDR3 nucleotide sequence: TGCAGTGCTAGAAGGGTGGACAGGGGTGATGAGCAGTTCTTC. Protein: CSARRVDRGDEQFF.

This clonotype was detected only a few times. V gene TRBV25-1 combines with J gene TRBJ2-2, with D possibly matching TRBD2 (5 bases). The V end lost 3 bases, the J end lost 3 bases, and 11 bases lay between the germline ends. Per the germline V gene, CDR1 is MGHDK and CDR2 is SYGVNS. This CDR3 has 15 residues. The CDR3, as DNA: TGTGCCAGCAGTGATCTAGAGGGCCACACCGGGGAGCTGTTTTTT. Translated: CASSDLEGHTGELFF.

Only a few counts were recorded for this clonotype. The chain's CDR3 is CSARYGPPNRNEQFF. CDR3 DNA: TGCAGTGCTAGATACGGACCACCCAATCGGAATGAGCAGTTCTTC. The chain joins TRBV20-1 to TRBJ2-1; D not resolved. This CDR3 contains 15 residues. Trimming stripped 2 bases from V and 7 bases from J, with 18 bases between. Germline loops: CDR1 DFQATT, CDR2 SNEGSKA (reference sequence).

This clonotype was counted a few times. The genes are TRBV12-3 or TRBV12-4 and TRBJ2-6; TRBD2 matches at 10 bases. Losses at the gene ends were 4 bases for V and 2 bases for J; bases not matched to a gene: 5. The CDR3 has 17 residues. CDR3 residues: CASSSGTSATGANVLTF. The CDR3 nucleotides are TGTGCCAGCAGTTCCGGGACTAGCGCGACTGGGGCCAACGTCCTGACTTTC.